This entry describes one TCR beta chain. Trimming took off 7 bases at V and 1 base at J, with 10 bases between the two ends. The CDR3 has 14 amino acids. TCRdb re-called the 5' RACE reads with MiXCR, one entry per CDR3 protein. The data contain roughly 1.6 million distinct CDR3 sequences, around a third of them seen just once; the ten biggest clones take up 0.27%. This sample was taken from a study of identical twins. This TCR was sampled from a newborn girl in good health. The chain carries TRBV12-3 or TRBV12-4 and TRBJ2-2; the D gene is possibly TRBD2 (6 bases). The sequenced sample was cord blood. The CDR3 sequence is CASTISGNTGELFF. Here the CDR3 DNA reads TGTGCCAGCACCATTAGCGGGAACACCGGGGAGCTGTTTTTT.